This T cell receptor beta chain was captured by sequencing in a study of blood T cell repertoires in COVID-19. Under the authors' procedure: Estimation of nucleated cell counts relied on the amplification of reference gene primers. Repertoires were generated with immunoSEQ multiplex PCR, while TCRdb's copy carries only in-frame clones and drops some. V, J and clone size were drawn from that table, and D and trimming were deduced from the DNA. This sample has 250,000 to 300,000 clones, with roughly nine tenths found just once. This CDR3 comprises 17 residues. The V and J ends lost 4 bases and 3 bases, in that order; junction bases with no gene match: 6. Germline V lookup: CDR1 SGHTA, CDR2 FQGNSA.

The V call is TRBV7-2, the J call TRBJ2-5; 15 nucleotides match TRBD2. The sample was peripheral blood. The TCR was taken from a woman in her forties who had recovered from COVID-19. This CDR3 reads CASSSPRTSGREETQYF. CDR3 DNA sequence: TGTGCCAGCAGCTCCCCCCGGACTAGCGGGAGGGAAGAGACCCAGTACTTC.